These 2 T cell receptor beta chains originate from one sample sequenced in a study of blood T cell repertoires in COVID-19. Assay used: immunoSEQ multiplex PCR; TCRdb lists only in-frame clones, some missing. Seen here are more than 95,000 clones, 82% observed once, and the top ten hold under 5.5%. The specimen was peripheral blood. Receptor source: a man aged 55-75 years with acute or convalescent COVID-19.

The CDR3 bases are TGCAGTGCTAGTCCGGGACAGAACTATGGCTACACCTTC. It translates to CSASPGQNYGYTF. The chain employs TRBV20-1 and TRBJ1-2; 7 bases agree with TRBD1. The V and J ends lost 3 bases and 2 bases, in that order; junction bases with no gene match: 3. Per germline, CDR1 DFQATT and CDR2 SNEGSKA (reference sequence). This CDR3 contains 13 residues.

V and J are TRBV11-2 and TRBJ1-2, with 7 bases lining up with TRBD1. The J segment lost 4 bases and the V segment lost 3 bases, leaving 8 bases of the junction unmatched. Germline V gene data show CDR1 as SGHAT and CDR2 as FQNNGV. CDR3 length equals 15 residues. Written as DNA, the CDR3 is TGTGCCAGCAGCTTCCCAACGACAGGGTTCTATGGCTACACCTTC. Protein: CASSFPTTGFYGYTF.